This is a list of T cell receptor beta chains from one sample in a study of OX40 agonist ivuxolimab in advanced cancers. Repertoires were generated with immunoSEQ multiplex PCR, while TCRdb's copy carries only in-frame clones and drops some. The sample contains around 74,000 clones, 80% to 90% of which appear only once. Here the sequenced sample was CD4+ or CD8+ T cells sorted from blood, taken in a trial of the OX40 agonist ivuxolimab. These receptor sequences come from an adult with an advanced solid tumor such as melanoma, head and neck, liver or kidney cancer. Each CDR3 is given with its conserved first and last residue. The D gene is left open where the match is weak. A clone size is listed for some rows: how often the clone was seen (once, few, many), or a class if it is expanded.

v_call	d_call	clone_size	j_call	cdr3_aa	cdr3_nt
TRBV4-2	TRBD2	-	TRBJ2-7	CASSPRGVSYEQYF	TGTGCCAGCAGCCCCCGGGGGGTCTCCTACGAGCAGTACTTC
TRBV10-3	-	-	TRBJ2-5	CAISESLNGGETQYF	TGTGCCATCAGTGAGTCCCTTAATGGGGGAGAGACCCAGTACTTC
TRBV7-2	TRBD2	-	TRBJ2-2	CASSPGGLAGKRAGELFF	TGTGCCAGCAGCCCCGGCGGACTAGCGGGAAAAAGGGCCGGGGAGCTGTTTTTT
TRBV4-2	-	-	TRBJ1-1	CASSLGRSTEAFF	TGTGCCAGCAGCTTGGGGCGGAGCACTGAAGCTTTCTTT
TRBV5-6	-	-	TRBJ2-7	CASSSAYSTGSHEQYF	TGTGCCAGCAGCTCGGCCTATTCTACTGGTTCCCACGAGCAGTACTTC
TRBV18	TRBD2	-	TRBJ2-1	CASSPQGTSGRNEQFF	TGTGCCAGCTCACCTCAGGGGACTAGCGGGAGAAATGAGCAGTTCTTC
TRBV5-1	-	-	TRBJ1-1	CASSPMAERRFGTEAFF	TGCGCCAGCAGCCCAATGGCAGAGAGGAGGTTCGGGACTGAAGCTTTCTTT
TRBV6-4	-	few	TRBJ1-1	CASSPTGGRTEAFF	TGTGCCAGCAGCCCAACAGGAGGGCGAACTGAAGCTTTCTTT
TRBV7-9	-	once	TRBJ1-1	CASSEAGAGDTEAFF	TGTGCCAGCAGCGAAGCGGGGGCCGGGGACACTGAAGCTTTCTTT
TRBV5-1	-	-	TRBJ1-5	CASSLGTQGNQPQHF	TGCGCCAGCAGCTTGGGTACTCAGGGGAATCAGCCCCAGCATTTT
TRBV29-1	TRBD1	-	TRBJ2-3	CSVPRGQGDTQYF	TGCAGCGTACCACGCGGACAGGGAGATACGCAGTATTTT
TRBV5-4	-	-	TRBJ1-2	CASSFWYRDITNYGYTF	TGTGCCAGCAGCTTTTGGTACCGGGACATAACTAACTATGGCTACACCTTC
TRBV7-2	-	-	TRBJ2-7	CASSSRGGALPVPYEQYF	TGTGCCAGCAGCTCCCGAGGAGGAGCACTACCCGTCCCCTACGAGCAGTACTTC
TRBV6-5	-	-	TRBJ2-2	CASSYSDGYTGELFF	TGTGCCAGCAGTTACTCGGACGGTTACACCGGGGAGCTGTTTTTT
TRBV14	-	-	TRBJ2-7	CASSHLSRWNEQYF	TGTGCCAGCAGCCATCTTAGCAGGTGGAACGAGCAGTACTTC
TRBV6-1	-	-	TRBJ2-7	CASSTATTTYEQYF	TGTGCCAGCAGTACAGCAACTACTACCTACGAGCAGTACTTC
TRBV20-1	-	-	TRBJ2-7	CSAYSYEQYF	TGCAGTGCTTACAGCTACGAGCAGTACTTC
TRBV18	TRBD2	-	TRBJ2-7	CASSNYHTGTSGYEQYF	TGTGCCAGCTCCAATTACCATACGGGGACTAGCGGTTACGAGCAGTACTTC
TRBV9	-	-	TRBJ2-1	CASSPRVGSWNEQFF	TGTGCCAGCAGCCCTAGAGTGGGGAGTTGGAATGAGCAGTTCTTC
TRBV4-3	TRBD1	-	TRBJ2-6	CASSQDRGTGGSGANVLTF	TGCGCCAGCAGCCAAGATCGGGGGACAGGGGGCTCTGGGGCCAACGTCCTGACTTTC
TRBV10-3	-	few	TRBJ1-1	CAISEGAKGGAFF	TGTGCCATCAGTGAGGGGGCAAAGGGGGGAGCTTTCTTT
TRBV30	-	-	TRBJ1-1	CAWSIAGVIGAFF	TGTGCCTGGAGTATTGCGGGGGTAATCGGAGCTTTCTTT
TRBV27	-	-	TRBJ2-7	CASSYGGLSYEQYF	TGTGCCAGCAGTTATGGGGGTCTTTCCTACGAGCAGTACTTC
TRBV6-5	-	-	TRBJ1-5	CASSWADSGQPQHF	TGTGCCAGCAGTTGGGCCGACTCCGGTCAGCCCCAGCATTTT
TRBV30	-	-	TRBJ1-2	CAWSPHTGGYTF	TGTGCCTGGAGTCCCCACACCGGGGGCTACACCTTC
TRBV5-8	TRBD2	-	TRBJ2-3	CASSIQTAGRDTQYF	TGTGCCAGCAGCATACAGACAGCGGGACGGGATACGCAGTATTTT
TRBV5-6	-	few	TRBJ2-3	CASSSRGGGTDTQYF	TGTGCCAGCAGCTCCCGAGGGGGAGGTACAGATACGCAGTATTTT
TRBV4-3	TRBD2	-	TRBJ2-1	CASSLLAGGPGNEQFF	TGCGCCAGCAGCCTATTAGCGGGGGGGCCGGGCAATGAGCAGTTCTTC
TRBV18	-	-	TRBJ2-5	CASSPSWGQETQYF	TGTGCCAGCTCACCTTCATGGGGACAAGAGACCCAGTACTTC
TRBV19	-	-	TRBJ2-3	CASSVRGSQTDTQYF	TGTGCCAGTAGCGTTCGAGGTAGTCAGACAGATACGCAGTATTTT
TRBV4-2	-	-	TRBJ2-2	CASSQDRSKGTGELFF	TGTGCCAGCAGCCAAGATAGGAGCAAGGGGACCGGGGAGCTGTTTTTT
TRBV7-9	TRBD1	-	TRBJ2-1	CASSLAGTGSYNEQFF	TGTGCCAGCAGCTTAGCCGGGACAGGGTCCTACAATGAGCAGTTCTTC
TRBV6-5	-	-	TRBJ2-2	CASNSGGFTGELFF	TGTGCCAGCAATTCTGGGGGGTTCACCGGGGAGCTGTTTTTT
TRBV11-3	-	-	TRBJ2-5	CASSNREAATQYF	TGTGCCAGCAGTAACAGGGAGGCGGCGACCCAGTACTTC